This TCR beta chain is drawn from a study of beta chain features in type 1 diabetes. J gave up 8 bases and V 5 bases, and 10 bases lay outside the gene matches. The CDR3 runs to 15 residues. Germline-derived CDR1 and CDR2 are SGHVS and FQNEAQ. Isolated RNA was reverse transcribed in full, so expressed TCRB transcripts were sequenced. Only in-frame clones appear in the TCRdb table, and some are missing; sequencing was by immunoSEQ multiplex PCR. The top ten clones hold about 0.02% of a sample with about 900,000 clones, about 17% of them seen once. The chain employs TRBV7-8 and TRBJ1-4; 8 bases map to TRBD1. This clonotype was sampled from a young woman in good health. Sequencing was done on a sample of naive CD4+ T cells from blood. Written as DNA, the CDR3 is TGTGCCAGCAGCCAGCCCCCAGGGGGCTGGGAAAAACTGTTTTTT. Translating gives CASSQPPGGWEKLFF.